This T cell receptor beta chain was observed in a study of T cells in localized non-small cell lung cancer (dated by TCRdb to between 2020 and 2021). For context, the study as a whole: The study examined T cell repertoires in 200 to 300 patients with early-stage NSCLC and compared tumors with uninvolved tumor-adjacent lungs. The cohort was made up of a few hundred treatment-naive NSCLC patients whose localized lung tumors had been resected. Of the NSCLC patients, 120 to 150 were male and around 99 were female, and the mean age was roughly 61 years. Overall study results and their limits: Because multi-region tumor sequencing was not done, intratumor heterogeneity could not be ruled out. Higher T cell density in blood was associated with longer overall survival, whereas higher clonality in adjacent lung was associated with shorter survival. Since the design was exploratory, TCR variables were selected using unadjusted p-values with no false-discovery rate correction. A median of 57 of the top 100 tumor clones turned up in the paired uninvolved adjacent lung, and under 30 of those clones also ranked among the top 100 of that same adjacent lung. Uninvolved tumor-adjacent lung showed the highest T cell clonality, higher than tumor, which suggests more focused antigenic responses in the adjacent lung.

The immunoSEQ Assay was used to sequence TCR beta CDR3 regions from DNA. Regarding the original processing steps: T cell density was computed as TCR beta template counts normalized to usable DNA estimated by amplifying housekeeping genes. Richness was estimated using the preseqR package, with extrapolation to 400,000 templates for PBMC samples and to 120,000 templates for tissue samples. Clonality was taken to be one minus Pielou's evenness. Tissue-enriched TCRs were identified by differential abundance testing using productive amino-acid clonotypes, minimum total count 5 and alpha 0.1. The Jaccard Index and the Morisita Overlap Index were used to measure how much the repertoires overlapped between compartments. TCR beta CDR3s were clustered by GLIPH together with public tetramer-defined viral CDR3s, and at least three viral sequences plus V-gene enrichment were required for viral motifs. Not all clones reach the TCRdb copy of this immuneACCESS table, which keeps in-frame sequences only. Checked studies attribute under half of the gap to unresolved V genes and leave the rest unexplained. That table supplies the V and J calls and clone size; D and trimming were determined from the DNA. Within this sample are around 130,000 clones, with around 89% of them counted one time only. The ten most abundant clones make up roughly 1.8% of the sample.

The CDR3 starts with the cysteine, ends with the phenylalanine, and has 13 residues. The only DNA kept is the CDR3, 39 bases in frame from the first base. From the germline V gene, CDR1 is SGHRS and CDR2 is YFSETQ. Trimming removed 5 bases from V and 4 bases from J, leaving 10 bases between the germline ends. Points on this clone: No cognate antigen has been identified for it. Base qualities are not provided; no much larger clone lies one nucleotide away.

At diagnosis, peripheral blood, uninvolved tumor-adjacent lung and tumor were collected and were preserved as a mix of fresh-frozen and FFPE material. For TCR repertoire profiling, the blood samples were analyzed as peripheral blood mononuclear cells. The V gene is TRBV5-1 and the J gene is TRBJ1-3; perhaps TRBD1 is the D gene, with 5 bases matching. This receptor was obtained from a female donor at least 60 years old with stage I lung adenocarcinoma. The specimen comprised peripheral blood, sampled before any cancer treatment. The DNA sequence is as follows: TGCGCCAGCAGTGGGACGGGAGGAAACACCATATATTTT. Protein translation: CASSGTGGNTIYF.